Listed below are T cell receptor beta chains from one sample, sequenced in a study of T cells in Graves' hyperthyroidism and ophthalmopathy. TCRdb reanalysed the multiplex PCR reads using MiXCR and keeps one entry per CDR3 protein. This table holds approximately 500,000 distinct CDR3 sequences, more than 45% found once. Sequenced sample: peripheral blood or thyroid tissue (not recorded which). All receptors come from a woman in her late teens or twenties with Graves' hyperthyroidism. CDR3s include the opening cysteine and the closing phenylalanine or tryptophan. Fields, in order: clone size, CDR3 length, J gene, V gene, D gene, CDR3 DNA, CDR3 protein. A D gene is named only where the DNA matches it firmly. Rows may omit the clone size; those that give it use once, few, many or a size class.

NA 15 TRBJ1-2 TRBV19 TRBD1 TGTGCCAGTGGAACCCGGGACAGGGCTCTGTCGGGCTACACCTTC CASGTRDRALSGYTF
few 17 TRBJ2-7 TRBV6-5 TRBD2 TGTGCCAGCAGTTACTCAACTAGCGGGAGAGAATTCTACGAGCAGTACTTC CASSYSTSGREFYEQYF
once 15 TRBJ2-1 TRBV19 NA TGTGCCAGTAGTCCAGGAGGGACAGCTTACAATGAGCAGTTCTTC CASSPGGTAYNEQFF
NA 20 TRBJ1-5 TRBV11-2 TRBD1 TGTGCCAGCAGCCCGGACCCCGCGGGACAGGGACCTTATAGCAATCAGCCCCAGCATTTT CASSPDPAGQGPYSNQPQHF
many 12 TRBJ1-6 TRBV12-5 NA TGTGCTAGTGGCCTTCGACCTGGGGCCCTCCACTTT CASGLRPGALHF
NA 19 TRBJ2-1 TRBV7-9 NA TGTGCCAGCAGTCGCGACAGGTTTGAACGGGATGAGGGCTACAATGAGCAGTTCTTC CASSRDRFERDEGYNEQFF
many 15 TRBJ1-5 TRBV6-6 NA TGTGCCAGCAGTCCGGACGCCCTTAGCAATCAGCCCCAGCATTTT CASSPDALSNQPQHF
many 15 TRBJ2-7 TRBV7-8 NA TGTGCCAGCAGCTTGAGGACTGCCCCCAAACACGAGCAGTACTTC CASSLRTAPKHEQYF
many 13 TRBJ2-7 TRBV4-3 NA TGCGCCAGCAGCCAAGATCGTGGTAGCGAGCAGTACTTC CASSQDRGSEQYF
few 15 TRBJ2-7 TRBV12-3/TRBV12-4 NA TGTGCCAGCAGTAGCCTGACGACAACCCCTTACGAGCAGTACTTC CASSSLTTTPYEQYF
NA 15 TRBJ1-4 TRBV30 TRBD1 TGTGCCTGGAGTGTCAGGGGGCTACTGGATGAAAAACTGTTTTTT CAWSVRGLLDEKLFF
NA 21 TRBJ2-5 TRBV14 TRBD1 TGTGCCAGCAGCCGAGAGACTGGGACAGGGGGGCGAGTTGCACTTAGAGAGACCCAGTACTTC CASSRETGTGGRVALRETQYF
many 13 TRBJ1-5 TRBV10-2 NA TGCGCCAGCACTTCAGGGCCCAATCAGCCCCAGCATTTT CASTSGPNQPQHF
many 17 TRBJ2-7 TRBV5-7 NA TGTGCCAGCAGCTTGTGGTCGTCCGGACAAAGCTCCTACGAGCAGTACTTC CASSLWSSGQSSYEQYF
NA 15 TRBJ2-3 TRBV4-3 NA TGCGCCAGCAGCCAAGATAACGTTGGGGCAGATACGCAGTATTTT CASSQDNVGADTQYF
NA 12 TRBJ2-7 TRBV27 NA TGTGCCAGCAGTTTAGACAGGTGCGAGCAGTACTTC CASSLDRCEQYF
many 17 TRBJ2-6 TRBV15 NA TGTGCCACCAGCAGAGTGGTCCTGAGCTCTGGGGCCAACGTCCTGACTTTC CATSRVVLSSGANVLTF
NA 18 TRBJ1-5 TRBV7-2 NA TGTGCCAGCAGCTTCCCACTAGCGGGAGGGCTAGCCAATCAGCCCCAGCATTTT CASSFPLAGGLANQPQHF
few 14 TRBJ2-2 TRBV19 NA TGTGCCAGTAGTATATCAGGGGTATCCGGGGAGCTGTTTTTT CASSISGVSGELFF
NA 16 TRBJ2-7 TRBV6-1 TRBD1 TGTGCCAGCAGGGGAGAGGGGGCGGCCGGTGTCTACGAGCAGTACTTC CASRGEGAAGVYEQYF
once 15 TRBJ1-5 TRBV12-3/TRBV12-4 NA TGTGCCAGCAGTTCAGCGGGGGCAGGGACTCAGCCCCAGCATTTT CASSSAGAGTQPQHF
many 15 TRBJ1-4 TRBV5-1 NA TGCGCCAGCAGCACTACCGGGACCTCGACTGAAAAACTGTTTTTT CASSTTGTSTEKLFF
NA 16 TRBJ2-5 TRBV7-9 TRBD2 TGTGCCAGCAGCTTAGCGACTAGCGGGATTTTGCAGACCCAGTACTTC CASSLATSGILQTQYF
NA 19 TRBJ1-1 TRBV6-4 NA NA CASIYLCSVDSGMNTEAFF
few 13 TRBJ2-7 TRBV29-1 TRBD1 TGCAGCTATACAGGGGGCGCGGGCAATGAGCAGTACTTC CSYTGGAGNEQYF
NA 13 TRBJ2-2 TRBV20-1 TRBD1 TGCAGTGCTGGACAGGGGTACGCCGGGGAGCTGTTTTTT CSAGQGYAGELFF
many 13 TRBJ2-2 TRBV19 TRBD2 TGTGCCACCCTCAACCGGGGGGCCGGGGAGCTGTTTTTT CATLNRGAGELFF
many 14 TRBJ2-7 TRBV2 TRBD2 TGTGCCAGCACCCTAGGGACTATAGCCTACGAGCAGTACTTC CASTLGTIAYEQYF
many 17 TRBJ2-2 TRBV24-1 NA TGTGCCACCAGTGAGCGCCAGGGGACCTGGGTCACCGGGGAGCTGTTTTTT CATSERQGTWVTGELFF
NA 15 TRBJ2-7 TRBV2 NA TGTGCCATCCCGAGCGGGACAGATCTTTCCTACGAGCAGTACTTC CAIPSGTDLSYEQYF
many 15 TRBJ2-7 TRBV20-1 TRBD1 TGCAGTGCTAGAGCAGACCAGGGGGTCCCCTACGAGCAGTACTTC CSARADQGVPYEQYF
many 14 TRBJ1-2 TRBV12-3/TRBV12-4 NA TGTGCCAGCAGTTTGGAAGGGTCGACCTATGGCTACACCTTC CASSLEGSTYGYTF
many 15 TRBJ1-1 TRBV19 NA TGTGCCAGTACCGTCCAGGGGAGAGTAAACACTGAAGCTTTCTTT CASTVQGRVNTEAFF
NA 12 TRBJ2-3 TRBV5-1 NA TGCGCCAGCAGCATAACTCAAGATACGCAGTATTTT CASSITQDTQYF
once 16 TRBJ2-2 TRBV24-1 TRBD2 TGTGCCACCAGTGATTTGGGGACTACAAACACCGGGGAGCTGTTTTTT CATSDLGTTNTGELFF
NA 12 TRBJ1-5 TRBV27 NA TGTGCAGCGGGGAGCACTGATACACCCCAGCATTTT CAAGSTDTPQHF
NA 12 TRBJ1-5 TRBV29-1 NA TGCAGCGGACAGCGGGGGGGGTACAATGAGCATTTT CSGQRGGYNEHF
many 15 TRBJ1-2 TRBV7-2 TRBD1 TGTGCCAGCAGCTTAGGAAACAGGGGAGGCTATGGCTACACCTTC CASSLGNRGGYGYTF
few 11 TRBJ2-3 TRBV20-1 NA TGCAGTGCTAGGGGGGGAGATACGCAGTATTTT CSARGGDTQYF
many 13 TRBJ1-2 TRBV5-1 TRBD1 TGCGCCAGCAGCGTTGACAGGGACTATGGCTACACCTTC CASSVDRDYGYTF
many 14 TRBJ1-2 TRBV5-1 NA TGCGCCAGCAGCCTGAATCTGGGGAAGTACGGCTACACCTTC CASSLNLGKYGYTF
NA 11 TRBJ2-1 TRBV11-3 NA TGTGCCAGCAGCTCAGGTTTCGGGCAGTTCTTC CASSSGFGQFF
many 12 TRBJ1-3 TRBV2 NA TGTGCCAGCCACTCGACAGGAAACACCATATATTTT CASHSTGNTIYF
NA 13 TRBJ2-1 TRBV7-9 TRBD2 TGTGCCAGCAAGGCTAGCGGGAGGAATGAGCAGTTCTTC CASKASGRNEQFF
once 13 TRBJ2-5 TRBV10-3 TRBD2 TGTGCCATCGGACTAGCGGGAGAAGAGACCCAGTACTTC CAIGLAGEETQYF
many 12 TRBJ1-2 TRBV4-1 NA TGCGCCAGTGGCAGAGGTAGCTATGGCTACACCTTC CASGRGSYGYTF
few 16 TRBJ2-6 TRBV5-1 NA TGCGCCAGCACAAGATGGGCGTTATCTGGGGCCAACGTCCTGACTTTC CASTRWALSGANVLTF
many 15 TRBJ2-5 TRBV7-2 TRBD2 TGTGCCAGCAGTCGACTAGCGGGGTATCAAGAGACCCAGTACTTC CASSRLAGYQETQYF
NA 16 TRBJ2-7 TRBV28 TRBD1 TGTGCCAGCAGTGCTCCGGGACAGAGTCGGGACACCGAGCAGTACTTC CASSAPGQSRDTEQYF
many 16 TRBJ1-1 TRBV9 NA TGTGCCAGCAGCGTAGATGCTCGAGGGGAGAACACTGAAGCTTTCTTT CASSVDARGENTEAFF